This T cell receptor (beta chain) was recovered during a study of PD-1 blockade in classical Hodgkin lymphoma. Profiled with immunoSEQ multiplex PCR; TCRdb holds only in-frame clones, not every one. The repertoire holds over 85,000 clones, with 90% as singletons. The V end was cut by 7 bases, the J end by 6 bases, with 18 bases between. Germline CDR1 is MNHEY and CDR2 is SVGAGI. This CDR3 has 14 residues. Documented time point: cycle 4 day 1 (C4D1), after less than 7 weeks of nivolumab. Every patient was affected by relapse after autologous stem cell transplantation, while exposure to brentuximab vedotin was not uniform.

The starting material was peripheral blood mononuclear cells (PBMCs), obtained before the fourth cycle of nivolumab. This rearrangement joins TRBV6-5 to TRBJ1-2; no firm D call. The receptor was isolated from a human donor with classical Hodgkin lymphoma. CDR3 sequence reads: CASKVIGVLDGYTF. CDR3 sequence (DNA): TGTGCCAGCAAGGTGATAGGCGTACTCGATGGCTACACCTTC.